This TCR beta chain was documented in a study of blood T cell repertoires in COVID-19 (dated by TCRdb to about 2020). Turning to the overall study: The collaborator samples originated in the United States, Italy and Spain and spanned the acute and convalescent phases of COVID-19. The repertoires were released in a freely available public database intended as a resource for research on the immune response to SARS-CoV-2. The prospective study material was composed of cDNA or gDNA derived from T cells, B-cell-depleted T cells, or PBMCs. A de-identified subject ID, COVID-19 status, age in years and sex were almost always included in the sample metadata. Samples were obtained from the ongoing ImmuneRACE study (first 160 participants) and from about 1,300 subjects provided by 6 global collaborators. The dataset comprised deeply sampled blood TCRbeta repertoires from subjects exposed to, actively infected with, or recovered from COVID-19. HLA class I and class II types, where available, came from metadata supplied by the sample provider rather than from assay-based typing. The investigation overall reported the following: The amount of clinical and demographic metadata varied by source and participant and was provided uncurated.

TCRbeta CDR3 regions were amplified from genomic DNA using the immunoSEQ Assay, a bias-controlled multiplex PCR. Per the authors' processing: Within the assay, amplification of reference gene primers was used to estimate how many nucleated cells each sample contained. To quantify the absolute abundance of each unique TCRbeta CDR3 rearrangement, sequence reads were collapsed and filtered. For each sample, productive Simpson clonality was calculated as the square root of Simpson's diversity index over productive rearrangements. TCRdb limited this immuneACCESS table to in-frame rearrangements with V and J called. A share of clones is missing; checked studies link under half to unresolved V genes, and the rest is unexplained. V and J calls and clone size follow that table, whereas D and trimming were derived from the DNA. Within this sample are 250,000 to 300,000 clones, with about 86% of them counted one time only. The ten top clones hold around 4.1% of the sample.

As for this clone: Its cognate antigen has yet to be identified. The record has no base qualities; no much larger clone is one base away.

The CDR3 spans 15 residues, from the cysteine through the phenylalanine. CDR3 DNA only is kept here, 45 bases in frame from base 1. V loses 5 bases at its end and J loses 6 bases; junction bases beyond the gene matches: 8. CDR1 is given as MNHEY and CDR2 as SVGAGI, both from the germline V gene. Participants in the prospective study were aged roughly 18 to 100 years, lived in approximately 26 United States geographic areas, and enrolled through a virtual design. To assign participants to cohorts, the prospective study relied on clinical history that participants themselves reported in a screening survey and a study questionnaire. In the prospective study, mobile phlebotomists collected whole blood, serum and a nasopharyngeal or oropharyngeal swab from each participant. Additional blood draws and questionnaires over an approximately two-month period could optionally be provided by prospective study participants. Before DNA extraction, blood samples from the prospective study were shipped at room temperature or frozen.

Source material: PBMCs or T cells enriched from blood (not recorded which). This receptor was identified in a man aged 30 to 45 with acute COVID-19. The V and J segments used are TRBV6-5 and TRBJ2-2, and 8 bases in between align with TRBD2. The DNA reads as follows: TGTGCCAGCAGTCTGAGCGGGAGTCAGGCCGGGGAGCTGTTTTTT. It translates as CASSLSGSQAGELFF.